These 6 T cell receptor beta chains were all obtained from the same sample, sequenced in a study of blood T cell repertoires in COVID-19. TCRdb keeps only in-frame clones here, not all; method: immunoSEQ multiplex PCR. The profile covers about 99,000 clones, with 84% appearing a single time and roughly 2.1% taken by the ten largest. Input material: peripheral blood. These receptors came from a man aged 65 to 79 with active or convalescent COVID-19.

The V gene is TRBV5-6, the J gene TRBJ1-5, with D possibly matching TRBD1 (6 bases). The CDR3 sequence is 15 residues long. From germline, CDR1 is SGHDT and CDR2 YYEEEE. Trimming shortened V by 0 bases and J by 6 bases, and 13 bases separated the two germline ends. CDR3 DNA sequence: TGTGCCAGCAGCTTGGTGGCCAGGGGCGGTCAGCCCCAGCATTTT. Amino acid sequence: CASSLVARGGQPQHF.

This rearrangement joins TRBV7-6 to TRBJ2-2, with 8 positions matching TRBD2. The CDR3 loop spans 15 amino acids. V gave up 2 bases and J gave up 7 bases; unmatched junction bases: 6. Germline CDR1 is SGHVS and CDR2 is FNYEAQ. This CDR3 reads CASSLTGGPGGELFF. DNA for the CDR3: TGTGCCAGCAGCTTAACGGGGGGGCCAGGCGGGGAGCTGTTTTTT.

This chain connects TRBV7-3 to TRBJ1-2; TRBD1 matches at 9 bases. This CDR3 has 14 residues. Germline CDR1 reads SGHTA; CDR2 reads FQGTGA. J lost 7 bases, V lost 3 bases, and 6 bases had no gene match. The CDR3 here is CASSLEGQGGGYTF. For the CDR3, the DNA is TGTGCCAGCAGCTTGGAGGGACAGGGAGGTGGCTACACCTTC.

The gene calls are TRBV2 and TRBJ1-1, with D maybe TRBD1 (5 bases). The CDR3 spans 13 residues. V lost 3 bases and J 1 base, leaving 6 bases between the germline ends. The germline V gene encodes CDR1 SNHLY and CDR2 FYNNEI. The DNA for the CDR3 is TGTGCCAGCAGTGACGGGGGGAACACTGAAGCTTTCTTT. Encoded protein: CASSDGGNTEAFF.

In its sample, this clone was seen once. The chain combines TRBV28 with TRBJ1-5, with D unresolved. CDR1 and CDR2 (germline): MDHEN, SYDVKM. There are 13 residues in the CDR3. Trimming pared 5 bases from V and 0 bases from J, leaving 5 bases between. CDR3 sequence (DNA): TGTGCCAGCAGTGGCAGTAGCAATCAGCCCCAGCATTTT. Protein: CASSGSSNQPQHF.

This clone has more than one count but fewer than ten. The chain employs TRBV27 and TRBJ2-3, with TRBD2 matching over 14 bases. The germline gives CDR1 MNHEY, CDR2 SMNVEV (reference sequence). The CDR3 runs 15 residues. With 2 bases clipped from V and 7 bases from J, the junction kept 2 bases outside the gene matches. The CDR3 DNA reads TGTGCCAGCAGTTTAGGACTAGCGGGGGGACATACGCAGTATTTT. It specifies CASSLGLAGGHTQYF.